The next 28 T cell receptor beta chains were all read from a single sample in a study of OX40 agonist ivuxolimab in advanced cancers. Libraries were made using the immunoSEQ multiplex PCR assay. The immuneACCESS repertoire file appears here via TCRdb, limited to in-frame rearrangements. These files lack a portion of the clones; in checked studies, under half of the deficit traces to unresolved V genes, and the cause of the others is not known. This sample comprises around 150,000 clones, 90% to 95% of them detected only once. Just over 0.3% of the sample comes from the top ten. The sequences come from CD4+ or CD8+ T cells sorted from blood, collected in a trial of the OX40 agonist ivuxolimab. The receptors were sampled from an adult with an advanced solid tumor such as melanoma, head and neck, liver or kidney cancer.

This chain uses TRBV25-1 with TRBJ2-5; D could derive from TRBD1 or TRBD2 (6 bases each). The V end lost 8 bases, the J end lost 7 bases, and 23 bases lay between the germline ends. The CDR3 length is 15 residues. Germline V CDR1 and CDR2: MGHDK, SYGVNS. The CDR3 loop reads CASQRRGTTGATQYF. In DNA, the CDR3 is TGTGCCAGCCAAAGGAGGGGGACGACTGGCGCGACCCAGTACTTC.

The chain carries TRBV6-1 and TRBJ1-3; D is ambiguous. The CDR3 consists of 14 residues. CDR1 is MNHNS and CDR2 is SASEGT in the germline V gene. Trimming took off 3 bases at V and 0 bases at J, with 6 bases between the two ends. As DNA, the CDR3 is TGTGCCAGCAGTGATGGGAACTCTGGAAACACCATATATTTT. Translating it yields CASSDGNSGNTIYF.

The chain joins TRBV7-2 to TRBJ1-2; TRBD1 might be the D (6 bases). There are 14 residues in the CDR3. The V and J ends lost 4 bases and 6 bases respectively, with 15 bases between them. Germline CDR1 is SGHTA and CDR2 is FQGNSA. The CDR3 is CASSYGQSINGYTF. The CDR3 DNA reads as TGTGCCAGCAGCTACGGACAGAGCATAAATGGCTACACCTTC.

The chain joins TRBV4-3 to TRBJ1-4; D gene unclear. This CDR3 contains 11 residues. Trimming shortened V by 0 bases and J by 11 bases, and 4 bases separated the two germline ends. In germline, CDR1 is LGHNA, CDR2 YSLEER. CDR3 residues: CASSQELKLFF. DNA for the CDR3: TGCGCCAGCAGCCAAGAACTGAAACTGTTTTTT.

The DNA of the CDR3 is TGTGCCAGCAGGGCAGTAGGGATAGCGAACACTGAAGCTTTCTTT. Its protein product is CASRAVGIANTEAFF. The chain links TRBV5-5 to TRBJ1-1; the D is unclear. The CDR3 has 15 residues. CDR1 is SGHKS, CDR2 YYEKEE, per germline (reference sequence). V was clipped by 5 bases and J by 1 base, with 15 bases between them.

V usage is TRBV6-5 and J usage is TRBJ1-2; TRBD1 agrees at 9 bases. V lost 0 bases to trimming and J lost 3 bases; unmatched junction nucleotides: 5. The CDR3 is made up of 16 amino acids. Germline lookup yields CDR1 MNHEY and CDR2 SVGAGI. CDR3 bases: TGTGCCAGCAGTTACTCACTTCGGGACAGGGACTATGGCTACACCTTC. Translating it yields CASSYSLRDRDYGYTF.

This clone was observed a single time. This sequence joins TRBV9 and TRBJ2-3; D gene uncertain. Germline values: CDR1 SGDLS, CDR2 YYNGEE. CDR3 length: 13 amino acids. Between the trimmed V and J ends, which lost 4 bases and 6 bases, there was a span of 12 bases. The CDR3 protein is CASSPPSPDTQYF. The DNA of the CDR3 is TGTGCCAGCAGCCCCCCCTCCCCGGATACGCAGTATTTT.

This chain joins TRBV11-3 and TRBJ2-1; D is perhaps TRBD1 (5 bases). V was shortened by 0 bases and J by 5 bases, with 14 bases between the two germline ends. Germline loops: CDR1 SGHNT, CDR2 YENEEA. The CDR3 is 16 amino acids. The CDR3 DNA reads TGTGCCAGCAGCTTAGAAGGGGCAGGGTACAACAATGAGCAGTTCTTC. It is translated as CASSLEGAGYNNEQFF.

CDR3 residues: CASSSRLEGGEQFF. The CDR3 coding sequence is TGCGCCAGCAGCTCCCGACTAGAAGGAGGTGAGCAGTTCTTC. The chain employs TRBV5-1 and TRBJ2-1; a weak D match, TRBD2 (6 bases). This CDR3 contains 14 residues. V was pared by 3 bases and J by 9 bases, with 16 bases between. CDR1 is SGHRS, CDR2 YFSETQ, per germline.

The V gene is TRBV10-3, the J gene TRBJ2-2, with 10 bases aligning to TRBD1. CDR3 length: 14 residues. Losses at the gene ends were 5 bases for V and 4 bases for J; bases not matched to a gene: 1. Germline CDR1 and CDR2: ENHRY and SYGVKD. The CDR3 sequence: CAISWTGGTGELFF. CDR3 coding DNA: TGTGCCATCAGTTGGACAGGGGGCACCGGGGAGCTGTTTTTT.

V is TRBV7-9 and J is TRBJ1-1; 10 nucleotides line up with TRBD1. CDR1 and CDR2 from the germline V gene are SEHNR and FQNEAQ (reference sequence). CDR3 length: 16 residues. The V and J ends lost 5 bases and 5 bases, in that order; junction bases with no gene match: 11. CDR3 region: CASSARDRGVRTEAFF. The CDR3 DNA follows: TGTGCCAGCAGCGCTAGGGACAGGGGCGTTAGGACTGAAGCTTTCTTT. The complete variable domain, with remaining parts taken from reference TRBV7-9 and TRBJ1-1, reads DTGVSQNPRHKITKRGQNVTFRCDPISEHNRLYWYRQTLGQGPEFLTYFQNEAQLEKSRLLSDRFSAERPKGSFSTLEIQRTEQGDSAMYLCASSARDRGVRTEAFFGQGTRLTVV.

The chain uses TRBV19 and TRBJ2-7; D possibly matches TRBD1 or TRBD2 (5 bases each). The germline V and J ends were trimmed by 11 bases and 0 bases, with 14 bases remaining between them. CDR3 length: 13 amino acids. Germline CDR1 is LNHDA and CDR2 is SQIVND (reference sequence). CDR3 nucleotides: TGTGCCGAGTTCGGGGCACCCTCCTACGAGCAGTACTTC. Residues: CAEFGAPSYEQYF.

The CDR3 loop reads CASSWQRGSTDTQYF. The CDR3 DNA follows: TGTGCCAGCAGTTGGCAGCGGGGGAGCACAGATACGCAGTATTTT. The chain uses TRBV27 and TRBJ2-3, with TRBD2 matching over 8 bases. The CDR3 consists of 15 residues. V trimming: 4 bases; J trimming: 0 bases; junction bases outside the gene matches: 3. The germline V gene encodes CDR1 MNHEY and CDR2 SMNVEV (reference sequence).

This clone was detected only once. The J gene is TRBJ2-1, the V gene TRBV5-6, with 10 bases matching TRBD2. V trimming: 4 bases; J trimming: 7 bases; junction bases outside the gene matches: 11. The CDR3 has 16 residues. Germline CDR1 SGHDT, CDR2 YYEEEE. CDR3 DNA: TGTGCCAGCAGCAACACCAGAGCGGGGGGGCTGAATGAGCAGTTCTTC. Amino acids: CASSNTRAGGLNEQFF. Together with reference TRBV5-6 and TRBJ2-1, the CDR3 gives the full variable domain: DAGVTQSPTHLIKTRGQQVTLRCSPKSGHDTVSWYQQALGQGPQFIFQYYEEEERQRGNFPDRFSGHQFPNYSSELNVNALLLGDSALYLCASSNTRAGGLNEQFFGPGTRLTVL.

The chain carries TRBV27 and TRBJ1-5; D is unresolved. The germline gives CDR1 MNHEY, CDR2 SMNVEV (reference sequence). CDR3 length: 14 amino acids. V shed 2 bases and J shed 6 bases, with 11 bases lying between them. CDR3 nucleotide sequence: TGTGCCAGCAGTTTAATGGGTGGGAGTCAGCCCCAGCATTTT. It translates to CASSLMGGSQPQHF.

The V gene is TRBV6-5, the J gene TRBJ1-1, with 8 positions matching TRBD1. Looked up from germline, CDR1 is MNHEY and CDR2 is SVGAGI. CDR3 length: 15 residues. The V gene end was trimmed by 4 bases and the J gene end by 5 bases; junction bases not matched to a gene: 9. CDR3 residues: CASSSNGQGSTEAFF. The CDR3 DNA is TGTGCCAGCAGTTCAAATGGACAGGGAAGTACTGAAGCTTTCTTT.

The chain's CDR3 is CASSPKGRTGGAETQYF. The CDR3 DNA sequence: TGTGCCAGCAGCCCCAAGGGGAGGACAGGGGGCGCGGAGACCCAGTACTTC. The chain employs TRBV7-3 and TRBJ2-5; 11 nucleotides match TRBD1. Trimming removed 5 bases from V and 5 bases from J; junction bases left unmatched: 13. In germline, CDR1 is SGHTA, CDR2 FQGTGA. CDR3 length: 17 residues.

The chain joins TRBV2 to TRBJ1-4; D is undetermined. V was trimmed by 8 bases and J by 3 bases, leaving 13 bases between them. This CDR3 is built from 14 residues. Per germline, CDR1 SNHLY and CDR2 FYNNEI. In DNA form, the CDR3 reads TGTGCCAGCGGGCTCGGACGGTCTAATGAAAAACTGTTTTTT. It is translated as CASGLGRSNEKLFF. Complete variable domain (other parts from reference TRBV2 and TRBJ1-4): EPEVTQTPSHQVTQMGQEVILRCVPISNHLYFYWYRQILGQKVEFLVSFYNNEISEKSEIFDDQFSVERPDGSNFTLKIRSTKLEDSAMYFCASGLGRSNEKLFFGSGTQLSVL.

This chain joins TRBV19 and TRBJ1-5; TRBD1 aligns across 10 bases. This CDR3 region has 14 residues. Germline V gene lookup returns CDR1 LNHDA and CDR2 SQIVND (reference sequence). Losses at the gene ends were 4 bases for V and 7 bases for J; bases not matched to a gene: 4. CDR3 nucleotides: TGTGCCAGTAGTACTGACAGGGGGCCACAGCCCCAGCATTTT. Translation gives CASSTDRGPQPQHF.

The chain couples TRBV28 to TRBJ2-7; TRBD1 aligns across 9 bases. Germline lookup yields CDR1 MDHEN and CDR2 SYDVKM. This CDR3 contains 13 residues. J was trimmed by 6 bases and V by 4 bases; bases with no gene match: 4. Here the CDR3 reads CASSWGTGSEQYF. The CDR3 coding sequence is TGTGCCAGCAGTTGGGGGACAGGGTCCGAGCAGTACTTC.

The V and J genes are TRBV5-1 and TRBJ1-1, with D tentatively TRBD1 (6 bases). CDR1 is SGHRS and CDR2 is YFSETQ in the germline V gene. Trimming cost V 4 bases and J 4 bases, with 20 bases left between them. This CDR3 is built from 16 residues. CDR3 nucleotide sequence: TGCGCCAGCAGCCCCGGACGGACAGTTCGGGGCACTGAAGCTTTCTTT. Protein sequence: CASSPGRTVRGTEAFF.

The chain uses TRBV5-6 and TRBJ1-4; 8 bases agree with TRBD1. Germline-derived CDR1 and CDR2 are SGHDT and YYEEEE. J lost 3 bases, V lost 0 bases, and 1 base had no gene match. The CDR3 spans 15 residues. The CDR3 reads CASSLGDRPNEKLFF. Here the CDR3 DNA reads TGTGCCAGCAGCTTGGGGGACAGGCCTAATGAAAAACTGTTTTTT.

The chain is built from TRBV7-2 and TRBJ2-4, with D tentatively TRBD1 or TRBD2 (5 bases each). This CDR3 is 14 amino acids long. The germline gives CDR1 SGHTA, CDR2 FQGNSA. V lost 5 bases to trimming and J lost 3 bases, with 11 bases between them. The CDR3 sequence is CASSPGAVKNIQYF. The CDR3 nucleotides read TGTGCCAGCAGCCCCGGGGCAGTCAAAAACATTCAGTACTTC.

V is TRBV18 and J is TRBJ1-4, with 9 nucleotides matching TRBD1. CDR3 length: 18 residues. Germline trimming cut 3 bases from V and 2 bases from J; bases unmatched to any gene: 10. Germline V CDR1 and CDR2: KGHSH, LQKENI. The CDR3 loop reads CASSPSTGGVSTNEKLFF. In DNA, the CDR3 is TGTGCCAGCTCACCTTCTACAGGGGGCGTTTCGACTAATGAAAAACTGTTTTTT.

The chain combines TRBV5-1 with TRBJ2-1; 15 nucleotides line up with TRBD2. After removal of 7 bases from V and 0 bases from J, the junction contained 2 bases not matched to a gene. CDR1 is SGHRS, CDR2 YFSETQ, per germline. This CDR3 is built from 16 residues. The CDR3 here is CASRTSGGASYNEQFF. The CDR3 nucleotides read TGCGCCAGCCGGACTAGCGGGGGGGCCTCCTACAATGAGCAGTTCTTC.

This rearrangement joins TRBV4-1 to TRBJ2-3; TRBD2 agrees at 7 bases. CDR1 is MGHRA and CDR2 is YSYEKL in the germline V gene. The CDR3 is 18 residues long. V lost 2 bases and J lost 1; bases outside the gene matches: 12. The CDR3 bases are TGCGCCAGCAGCCAATCGCCTAGCGGAGGGGAGGGCACAGATACGCAGTATTTT. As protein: CASSQSPSGGEGTDTQYF.

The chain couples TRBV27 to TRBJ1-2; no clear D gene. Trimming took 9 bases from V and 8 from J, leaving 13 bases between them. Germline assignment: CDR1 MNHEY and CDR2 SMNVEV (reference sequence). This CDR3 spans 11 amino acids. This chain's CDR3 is CASGPTGGYTF. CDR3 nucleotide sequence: TGTGCCAGTGGTCCCACGGGAGGCTACACCTTC.

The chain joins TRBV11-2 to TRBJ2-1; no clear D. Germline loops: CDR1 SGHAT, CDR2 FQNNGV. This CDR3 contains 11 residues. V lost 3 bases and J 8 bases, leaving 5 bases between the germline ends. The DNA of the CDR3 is TGTGCCAGCAGCTTTCTTGATGAGCAGTTCTTC. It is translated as CASSFLDEQFF. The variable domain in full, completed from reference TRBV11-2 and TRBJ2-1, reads EAGVAQSPRYKIIEKRQSVAFWCNPISGHATLYWYQQILGQGPKLLIQFQNNGVVDDSQLPKDRFSAERLKGVDSTLKIQPAKLEDSAVYLCASSFLDEQFFGPGTRLTVL.